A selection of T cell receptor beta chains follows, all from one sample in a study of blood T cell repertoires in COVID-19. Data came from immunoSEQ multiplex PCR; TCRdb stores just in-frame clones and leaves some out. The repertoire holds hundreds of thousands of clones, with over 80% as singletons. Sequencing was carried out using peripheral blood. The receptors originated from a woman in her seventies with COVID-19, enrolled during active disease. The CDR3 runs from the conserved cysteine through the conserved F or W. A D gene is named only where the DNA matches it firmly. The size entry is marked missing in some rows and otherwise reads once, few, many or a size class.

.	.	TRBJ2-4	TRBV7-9	CASSLSHNSVIAKNIQYF	TGTGCCAGCAGCTTAAGCCACAACAGTGTTATAGCCAAAAACATTCAGTACTTC
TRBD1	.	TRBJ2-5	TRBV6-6	CASSYATGRETQYF	TGTGCCAGCAGTTACGCGACAGGGCGGGAGACCCAGTACTTC
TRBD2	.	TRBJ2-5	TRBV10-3	CAISAGGPAETQYF	TGTGCCATCAGCGCGGGAGGGCCGGCCGAGACCCAGTACTTC
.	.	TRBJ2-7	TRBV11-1	CASSSDTSYEQYF	TGTGCCAGCAGCTCCGACACGTCCTACGAGCAGTACTTC
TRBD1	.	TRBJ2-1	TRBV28	CASRPDRDSYNEQFF	TGTGCCAGCAGACCGGACAGGGACTCCTACAATGAGCAGTTCTTC
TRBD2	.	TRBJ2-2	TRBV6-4	CASSADGRNSGELFF	TGTGCCAGCAGTGCCGACGGGAGGAACAGCGGGGAGCTGTTTTTT
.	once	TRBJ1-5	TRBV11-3	CASSLNRDQPQHF	TGTGCCAGCAGCTTGAACAGGGACCAGCCCCAGCATTTT
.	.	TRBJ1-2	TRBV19	CASTHPTRGGFNYGYTF	TGTGCCAGTACCCACCCCACCCGGGGAGGGTTCAACTATGGCTACACCTTC
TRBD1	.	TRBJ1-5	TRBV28	CASSTTGGYGQPQHF	TGTGCCAGCAGCACGACAGGGGGGTATGGCCAGCCCCAGCATTTT
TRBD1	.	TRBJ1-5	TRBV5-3	CARSLRQGGNQPQHF	TGTGCCAGAAGCCTGAGACAGGGAGGCAATCAGCCCCAGCATTTT
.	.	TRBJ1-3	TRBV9	CASSVTPGNTIYF	TGTGCCAGCAGCGTGACACCGGGAAACACCATATATTTT
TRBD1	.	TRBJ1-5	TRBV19	CASNQQGARQPQHF	TGTGCCAGCAACCAACAGGGGGCAAGGCAGCCCCAGCATTTT
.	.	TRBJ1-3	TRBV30	CAWSSSSGNTIYF	TGTGCCTGGAGTAGTAGCTCTGGAAACACCATATATTTT
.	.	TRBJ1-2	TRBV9	CASSVRGRGYTF	TGTGCCAGCAGCGTACGAGGGCGGGGCTACACCTTC
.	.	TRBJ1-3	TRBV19	CASTAVIEHSGNTIYF	TGTGCCAGTACTGCGGTGATCGAGCATTCTGGAAACACCATATATTTT
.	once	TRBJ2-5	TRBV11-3	CASSALAPLYQETQYF	TGTGCCAGCAGCGCACTAGCCCCCCTATACCAAGAGACCCAGTACTTC
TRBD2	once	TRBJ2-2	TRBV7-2	CASSLGGGANTGELFF	TGTGCCAGCAGCCTCGGGGGAGGGGCGAACACCGGGGAGCTGTTTTTT
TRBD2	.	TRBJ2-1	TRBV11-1	CASSLTWEGNEQFF	TGTGCCAGCAGCTTAACGTGGGAGGGGAATGAGCAGTTCTTC
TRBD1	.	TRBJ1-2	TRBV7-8	CASSSGQGAANYGYTF	TGTGCCAGCAGCTCGGGACAGGGGGCGGCTAACTATGGCTACACCTTC
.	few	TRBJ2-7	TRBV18	CASSPPSRGYEQYF	TGTGCCAGCTCACCACCGAGCAGGGGATACGAGCAGTACTTC
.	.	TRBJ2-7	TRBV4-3	CASSQGAGASYEQYF	TGCGCCAGCAGCCAAGGAGCGGGTGCATCCTACGAGCAGTACTTC
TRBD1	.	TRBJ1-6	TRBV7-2	CASRYGQGIYNSPLHF	TGTGCCAGCAGATACGGACAGGGAATATATAATTCACCCCTCCACTTT
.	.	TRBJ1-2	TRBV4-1	CASSQEGFGAQGIYTF	TGCGCCAGCAGCCAAGAAGGGTTTGGCGCCCAGGGAATCTACACCTTC
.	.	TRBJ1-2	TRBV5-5	CASSLELNYGYTF	TGTGCCAGCAGCTTAGAACTTAACTATGGCTACACCTTC
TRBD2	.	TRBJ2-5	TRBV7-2	CASSLGGGETQYF	TGTGCCAGCAGCTTAGGCGGGGGAGAGACCCAGTACTTC
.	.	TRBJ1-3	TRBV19	CASSLRRWGESKNTIYF	TGTGCCAGTAGTCTCCGGAGGTGGGGGGAATCCAAGAACACCATATATTTT
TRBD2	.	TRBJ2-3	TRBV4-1	CASRRRLAPTDTQYF	TGCGCCAGCAGACGGAGACTAGCTCCCACAGATACGCAGTATTTT
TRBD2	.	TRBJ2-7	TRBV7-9	CASSGGLATTYEQYF	TGTGCCAGCAGCGGCGGACTAGCGACAACCTACGAGCAGTACTTC
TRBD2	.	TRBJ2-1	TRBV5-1	CASSLGSGNYNEQFF	TGCGCCAGCAGCTTGGGTAGCGGGAACTACAATGAGCAGTTCTTC
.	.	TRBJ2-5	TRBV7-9	CASSLVRGKGTQYF	TGTGCCAGCAGCTTAGTTCGCGGGAAGGGGACCCAGTACTTC
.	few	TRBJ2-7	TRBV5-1	CASRRGTVYEQYF	TGCGCCAGCAGGCGCGGGACAGTCTACGAGCAGTACTTC
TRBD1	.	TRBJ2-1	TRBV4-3	CASSLRDRYNEQFF	TGCGCCAGCAGTCTCCGGGACAGATACAATGAGCAGTTCTTC
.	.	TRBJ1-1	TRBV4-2	CASSQELFGGGLNTEAFF	TGTGCCAGCAGCCAAGAGTTGTTTGGGGGGGGGCTGAACACTGAAGCTTTCTTT
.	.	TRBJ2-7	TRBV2	CASLRDSVSYEQYF	TGTGCCAGTCTCCGGGACTCAGTTTCCTACGAGCAGTACTTC
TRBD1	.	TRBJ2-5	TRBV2	CASSGTGKETQYF	TGTGCCAGCAGTGGGACAGGAAAGGAGACCCAGTACTTC
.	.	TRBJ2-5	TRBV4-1	CASSQVFKNDRTRETQYF	TGCGCCAGCAGCCAAGTGTTTAAGAATGACAGGACAAGGGAGACCCAGTACTTC
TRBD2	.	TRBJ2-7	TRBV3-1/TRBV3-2	CASSPDPGLAGPGSYEQYF	TGTGCCAGCAGCCCGGACCCGGGACTAGCGGGTCCGGGATCCTACGAGCAGTACTTC
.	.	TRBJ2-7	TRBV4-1	CASSQEGVSEQYF	TGCGCCAGCAGCCAAGAAGGGGTCTCCGAGCAGTACTTC
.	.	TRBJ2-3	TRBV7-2	CASSLAHGTDTQYF	TGTGCCAGCAGCTTAGCGCATGGCACGGATACGCAGTATTTT
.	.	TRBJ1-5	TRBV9	CASSVSGRVGQPQHF	TGTGCCAGCAGCGTATCGGGGAGGGTAGGTCAGCCCCAGCATTTT
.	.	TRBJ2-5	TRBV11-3	CASSLAGASQETQYF	TGTGCCAGCAGCTTAGCTGGGGCATCCCAAGAGACCCAGTACTTC
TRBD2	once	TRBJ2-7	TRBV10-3	CAISAPGLVYEQYF	TGTGCCATCAGTGCTCCGGGACTAGTTTACGAGCAGTACTTC
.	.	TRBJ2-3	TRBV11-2	CASSLAVGNTQYF	TGTGCCAGCAGCTTAGCGGTGGGCAACACGCAGTATTTT
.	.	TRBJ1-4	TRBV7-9	CASSFGTSNEKLFF	TGTGCCAGCAGTTTTGGGACATCTAATGAAAAACTGTTTTTT
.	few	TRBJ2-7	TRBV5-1	CASSLVDRIDYEQYF	TGCGCCAGCAGCTTGGTAGACAGAATAGACTACGAGCAGTACTTC
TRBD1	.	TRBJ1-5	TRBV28	CASSQTGYGQPQHF	TGTGCCAGCAGTCAGACAGGGTACGGACAGCCCCAGCATTTT
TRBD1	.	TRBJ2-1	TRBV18	CASSLTGVNEQFF	TGTGCCAGCTCCCTGACAGGGGTCAATGAGCAGTTCTTC
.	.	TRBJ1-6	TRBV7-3	CASSSLGGGDSPLHF	TGTGCCAGCAGCTCCCTCGGCGGCGGGGATTCACCCCTCCACTTT
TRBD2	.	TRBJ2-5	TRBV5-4	CASSADLAGGETQYF	TGTGCCAGCAGCGCGGACCTAGCGGGAGGAGAGACCCAGTACTTC
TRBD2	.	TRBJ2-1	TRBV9	CASTSGGNPYNEQFF	TGTGCCAGCACCTCCGGGGGGAACCCGTACAATGAGCAGTTCTTC
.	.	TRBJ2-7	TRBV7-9	CASSQQGTPEQYF	TGTGCCAGCAGTCAACAGGGAACCCCCGAGCAGTACTTC
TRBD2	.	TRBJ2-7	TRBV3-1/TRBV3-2	CASSRTSGRYEQYF	TGTGCCAGCAGCCGGACTAGCGGGAGGTACGAGCAGTACTTC
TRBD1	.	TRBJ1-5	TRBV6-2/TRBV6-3	CASSTGTGGQPQHF	TGTGCCAGCAGTACCGGGACAGGGGGACAGCCCCAGCATTTT